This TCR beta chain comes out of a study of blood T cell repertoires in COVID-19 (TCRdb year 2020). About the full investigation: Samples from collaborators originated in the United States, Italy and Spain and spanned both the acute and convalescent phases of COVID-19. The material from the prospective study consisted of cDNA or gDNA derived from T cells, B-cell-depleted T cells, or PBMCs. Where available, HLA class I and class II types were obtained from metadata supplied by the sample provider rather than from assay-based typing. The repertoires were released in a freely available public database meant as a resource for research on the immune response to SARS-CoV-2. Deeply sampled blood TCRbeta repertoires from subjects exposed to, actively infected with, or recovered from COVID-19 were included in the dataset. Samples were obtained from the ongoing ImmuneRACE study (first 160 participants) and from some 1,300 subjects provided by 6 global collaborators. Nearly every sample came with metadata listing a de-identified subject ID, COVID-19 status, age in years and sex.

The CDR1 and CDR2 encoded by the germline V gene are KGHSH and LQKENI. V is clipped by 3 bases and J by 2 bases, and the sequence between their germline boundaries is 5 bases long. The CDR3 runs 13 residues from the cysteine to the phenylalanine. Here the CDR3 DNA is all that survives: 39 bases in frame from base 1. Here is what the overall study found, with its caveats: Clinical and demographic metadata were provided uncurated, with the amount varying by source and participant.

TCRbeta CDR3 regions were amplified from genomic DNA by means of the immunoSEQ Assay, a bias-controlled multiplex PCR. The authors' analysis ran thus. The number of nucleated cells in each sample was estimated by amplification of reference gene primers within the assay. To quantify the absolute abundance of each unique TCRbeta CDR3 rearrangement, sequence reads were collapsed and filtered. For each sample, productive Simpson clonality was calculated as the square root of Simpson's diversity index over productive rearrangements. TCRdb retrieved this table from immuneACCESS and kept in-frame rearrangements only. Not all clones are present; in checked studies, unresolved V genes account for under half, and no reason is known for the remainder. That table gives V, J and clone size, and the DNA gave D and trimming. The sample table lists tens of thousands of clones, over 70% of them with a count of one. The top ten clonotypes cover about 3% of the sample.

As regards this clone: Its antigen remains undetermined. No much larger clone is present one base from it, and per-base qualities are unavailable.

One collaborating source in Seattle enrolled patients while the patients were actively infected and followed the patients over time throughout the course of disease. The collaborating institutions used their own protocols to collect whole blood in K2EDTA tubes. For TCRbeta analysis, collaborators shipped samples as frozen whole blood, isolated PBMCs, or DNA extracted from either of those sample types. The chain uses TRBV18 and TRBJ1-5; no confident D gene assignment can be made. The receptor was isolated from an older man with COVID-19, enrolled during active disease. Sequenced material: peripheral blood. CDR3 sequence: CASSPQGNQPQHF. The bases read TGTGCCAGCTCACCCCAGGGCAATCAGCCCCAGCATTTT.